This entry describes one T cell receptor (beta chain). This entry comes from a study of blood T cell repertoires in COVID-19. TCRdb's table, derived via immunoSEQ multiplex PCR, lists solely in-frame clones and lacks some. Of approximately 400,000 clones in the sample, approximately 89% were seen once. The TCR sequence derives from a woman between 45 and 60 years old with COVID-19, enrolled during active disease. The sequenced material came from peripheral blood.

The CDR3 spells CASTVAQGSQPQHF. CDR3 nucleotide sequence: TGTGCCAGCACCGTGGCCCAGGGCTCCCAGCCCCAGCATTTT. The chain has TRBV2 and TRBJ1-5; D possibly corresponds to TRBD1 (5 bases). There are 14 residues in the CDR3. V was trimmed by 7 bases and J by 7 bases, leaving 17 bases between them. Germline V gene data show CDR1 as SNHLY and CDR2 as FYNNEI. Looking up the rest from reference TRBV2 and TRBJ1-5 gives the full variable domain: EPEVTQTPSHQVTQMGQEVILRCVPISNHLYFYWYRQILGQKVEFLVSFYNNEISEKSEIFDDQFSVERPDGSNFTLKIRSTKLEDSAMYFCASTVAQGSQPQHFGDGTRLSIL.